This T cell receptor beta chain was obtained from a study of memory CD4+ T cells and cytomegalovirus serostatus. The table came from immunoSEQ multiplex PCR; TCRdb's copy has only in-frame clones and leaves some out. This table holds about 61,000 clones, around four fifths found once. Between the trimmed V and J ends, which lost 1 base and 5 bases, there was a span of 10 bases. The CDR3 is 14 amino acids. The sort gate was single viable CD3+CD4+CD8-CD45RO+ cells for memory CD4+ T cells. The sequence came from an adult in good health and CMV-seronegative. Material for sequencing was memory CD4+ T cells from blood. The chain uses TRBV5-3 and TRBJ1-5; D unresolved. TRBV5-3 is filed as an ORF, its function uncertain. DNA of the CDR3: TGTGCCAGAAGCTTGAGGCAGCCCTATCAGCCCCAGCATTTT. Translating gives CARSLRQPYQPQHF.